The rows below give T cell receptor beta chains drawn from one sample of a study of blood T cell repertoires in COVID-19. Assay used: immunoSEQ multiplex PCR; TCRdb lists only in-frame clones, some missing. This table has about 63,000 clones, 85% to 95% appearing once. Sequencing was done on a sample of peripheral blood. All receptors come from a man in his fifties or sixties with active COVID-19. CDR3s include the opening cysteine and the closing phenylalanine or tryptophan. D genes are given only for firm matches. Clone size is stated in some rows and not others, as once, few, many or a class when expanded.

J: TRBJ2-2; D: .; size: .; V: TRBV2; CDR3: CASSGLAGGTGELFF; DNA: TGTGCCAGCAGTGGTTTGGCAGGGGGGACCGGGGAGCTGTTTTTT
J: TRBJ1-1; D: .; size: once; V: TRBV14; CDR3: CASSLPGSLNTEAFF; DNA: TGTGCCAGCAGCCTCCCAGGGTCTTTGAACACTGAAGCTTTCTTT
J: TRBJ1-1; D: .; size: once; V: TRBV18; CDR3: CASSPEGAGTEAFF; DNA: TGTGCCAGCTCACCAGAGGGTGCGGGGACTGAAGCTTTCTTT
J: TRBJ1-1; D: TRBD1; size: .; V: TRBV7-8; CDR3: CASSGGTGMNTEAFF; DNA: TGTGCCAGCAGCGGGGGGACAGGGATGAACACTGAAGCTTTCTTT
J: TRBJ2-5; D: .; size: .; V: TRBV12-3/TRBV12-4; CDR3: CASSQDRETQYF; DNA: TGTGCCAGCAGCCAGGACAGAGAGACCCAGTACTTC
J: TRBJ2-2; D: .; size: .; V: TRBV5-1; CDR3: CASSLYGSSGTGELFF; DNA: TGCGCCAGCAGCTTGTATGGCAGTTCGGGCACCGGGGAGCTGTTTTTT
J: TRBJ2-1; D: TRBD2; size: .; V: TRBV7-3; CDR3: CASSLRPAGVVVNEQFF; DNA: TGTGCCAGCAGCTTAAGGCCGGCGGGAGTAGTGGTCAATGAGCAGTTCTTC
J: TRBJ2-2; D: TRBD1; size: .; V: TRBV2; CDR3: CASRGQRDRAGELFF; DNA: TGTGCCAGCAGAGGACAACGGGACAGGGCCGGGGAGCTGTTTTTT
J: TRBJ2-3; D: .; size: .; V: TRBV6-2/TRBV6-3; CDR3: CASSTVSSTDTQYF; DNA: TGTGCCAGCAGTACGGTGAGCAGCACAGATACGCAGTATTTT
J: TRBJ2-3; D: TRBD2; size: .; V: TRBV6-2/TRBV6-3; CDR3: CACSGGAEDTQYF; DNA: TGTGCCTGCAGCGGGGGGGCCGAAGATACGCAGTATTTT
J: TRBJ2-3; D: TRBD2; size: .; V: TRBV5-1; CDR3: CASSLLAGVADTQYF; DNA: TGCGCCAGCAGCCTACTAGCGGGAGTTGCAGATACGCAGTATTTT
J: TRBJ2-5; D: .; size: .; V: TRBV21-1; CDR3: CASSKEGQGLKTQYF; DNA: TGTGCCAGCAGCAAAGAGGGACAGGGGTTGAAGACCCAGTACTTC
J: TRBJ1-5; D: TRBD1; size: .; V: TRBV6-6; CDR3: CASEPHRAGGNQPQHF; DNA: TGTGCCAGCGAACCTCATAGAGCAGGGGGGAATCAGCCCCAGCATTTT
J: TRBJ2-1; D: .; size: .; V: TRBV3-1/TRBV3-2; CDR3: CASSQDSYLRNEQFF; DNA: TGTGCCAGCAGCCAAGATTCTTACCTCAGAAATGAGCAGTTCTTC
J: TRBJ2-1; D: .; size: .; V: TRBV5-1; CDR3: CASSLHDLLYEQFF; DNA: TGCGCCAGCAGCCTCCACGACTTACTCTATGAGCAGTTCTTC
J: TRBJ1-1; D: .; size: .; V: TRBV7-6; CDR3: CASSSPGGLDTEAFF; DNA: TGTGCCAGCAGCTCTCCCGGGGGGCTGGACACTGAAGCTTTCTTT
J: TRBJ2-1; D: .; size: .; V: TRBV7-9; CDR3: CASNAPIPRDEQFF; DNA: TGTGCCAGCAACGCGCCCATCCCCAGGGATGAGCAGTTCTTC
J: TRBJ1-6; D: .; size: once; V: TRBV20-1; CDR3: CSASSGTAENSPLHF; DNA: TGCAGTGCTAGTAGCGGGACCGCGGAGAATTCACCCCTCCACTTT
J: TRBJ2-5; D: TRBD2; size: .; V: TRBV4-1; CDR3: CASSHPLAPQETQYF; DNA: TGCGCCAGCAGCCACCCACTAGCGCCCCAAGAGACCCAGTACTTC
J: TRBJ1-1; D: .; size: .; V: TRBV18; CDR3: CASSQSEDTEAFF; DNA: TGTGCCAGCTCACAAAGCGAGGACACTGAAGCTTTCTTT
J: TRBJ1-2; D: .; size: .; V: TRBV6-1; CDR3: CASSETGYGYTF; DNA: TGTGCCAGCAGTGAAACAGGGTACGGCTACACCTTC
J: TRBJ2-5; D: .; size: once; V: TRBV28; CDR3: CASTQGGPKETQYF; DNA: TGTGCCAGCACCCAGGGAGGCCCGAAAGAGACCCAGTACTTC
J: TRBJ1-5; D: .; size: .; V: TRBV12-3/TRBV12-4; CDR3: CASSLESGQPQHF; DNA: TGTGCCAGCAGTTTAGAGTCGGGTCAGCCCCAGCATTTT
J: TRBJ2-5; D: TRBD2; size: .; V: TRBV5-1; CDR3: CASSLGASGRARETQYF; DNA: TGCGCCAGCAGCCTTGGGGCTAGCGGGAGGGCCAGAGAGACCCAGTACTTC
J: TRBJ2-3; D: .; size: .; V: TRBV19; CDR3: CASSSAPRWDTQYF; DNA: TGTGCCAGTAGTAGCGCACCTAGATGGGATACGCAGTATTTT